These 21 T cell receptor beta chains were all obtained from the same sample, sequenced in a study of OX40 agonist ivuxolimab in advanced cancers. Assay: immunoSEQ multiplex PCR; the TCRdb copy retains only in-frame clones and omits some. The sample lists 43,000 or so clones, approximately 90% seen once, with 4.5% to 6% in the top ten. Sample: CD4+ or CD8+ T cells sorted from blood, taken in a trial of the OX40 agonist ivuxolimab. The receptors here all came from an adult with an advanced solid tumor such as melanoma, head and neck, liver or kidney cancer.

This clone was seen just once. This rearrangement joins TRBV29-1 to TRBJ2-3; D is possibly TRBD1 (5 bases). This CDR3 spans 13 amino acids. Trimming removed 5 bases at V and 2 bases at J, with 11 bases between. Germline CDR1 is SQVTM and CDR2 is ANQGSEA. For the CDR3, the DNA is TGCAGCGTTAGACAGCATTACACAGATACGCAGTATTTT. Residues: CSVRQHYTDTQYF.

This chain connects TRBV6-6 to TRBJ2-2, with D possibly matching TRBD2 (5 bases). CDR1 and CDR2 from the germline V gene are MNHNY and SVGAGI (reference sequence). V gave up 2 bases and J gave up 1 base, with 8 bases separating them. This CDR3 is 15 amino acids long. The CDR3 loop reads CASSYVAGNTGELFF. The CDR3 bases are TGTGCCAGCAGTTACGTGGCGGGGAACACCGGGGAGCTGTTTTTT.

The chain has TRBV5-1 and TRBJ1-2; TRBD1 matches 10 bases. J gave up 6 bases and V 0 bases, and 5 bases lay outside the gene matches. CDR3 length equals 15 residues. The germline gives CDR1 SGHRS, CDR2 YFSETQ. This CDR3 reads CASSLVGQGNDGYTF. In DNA, the CDR3 is TGCGCCAGCAGCTTGGTGGGACAGGGGAACGATGGCTACACCTTC.

The chain has TRBV9 and TRBJ2-3, with D possibly TRBD1 on 6 matching bases. The CDR3 has 15 residues. V was clipped by 0 bases and J by 2 bases, with 10 bases between them. Germline lookup yields CDR1 SGDLS and CDR2 YYNGEE. The CDR3 DNA reads as TGTGCCAGCAGCGTAGCCGGGACAAACACAGATACGCAGTATTTT. Protein product: CASSVAGTNTDTQYF.

This chain links TRBV2 with TRBJ1-1, with D hard to call. This CDR3 contains 16 residues. CDR1 is SNHLY, CDR2 FYNNEI, per germline. V lost 1 base and J 1 base, leaving 13 bases between the germline ends. The CDR3 nucleotides are TGTGCCAGCAGTGAAGACCGGCAGATGGAGAACACTGAAGCTTTCTTT. It is translated as CASSEDRQMENTEAFF.

The rearrangement uses TRBV4-1 and TRBJ1-1; 8 bases align to TRBD1. The CDR3 sequence is 15 residues long. Trimming took 2 bases from V and 4 from J; bases not matched to a gene: 6. In germline, CDR1 is MGHRA, CDR2 YSYEKL. The CDR3 region is CASSQITGGSTEAFF. CDR3 nucleotides: TGCGCCAGCAGCCAAATCACAGGGGGTAGCACTGAAGCTTTCTTT.

The sample holds a few counts of this clone. The V call is TRBV4-2, the J call TRBJ1-4; D gene uncertain. Germline V gene data show CDR1 as LGHNA and CDR2 as YNFKEQ. This CDR3 region has 15 residues. Trimming stripped 6 bases from V and 6 bases from J, with 17 bases between. The CDR3 DNA reads as TGTGCCAGCAGGCGAATAGGGCTGGCGGATGAAAAACTGTTTTTT. It yields the protein CASRRIGLADEKLFF.

This chain links TRBV19 with TRBJ1-5; D possibly corresponds to TRBD1 (6 bases). The CDR3 runs 16 residues. The V end was cut by 5 bases, the J end by 3 bases, with 17 bases between. Germline CDR1 LNHDA, CDR2 SQIVND (reference sequence). CDR3 bases: TGTGCCAGTAGTGCGGTCCGACAGGTTGCCAATCAGCCCCAGCATTTT. Amino acid sequence: CASSAVRQVANQPQHF.

This clone was seen only once. The chain couples TRBV6-5 to TRBJ2-1, with D hard to call. This CDR3 contains 15 residues. Trimming pared 6 bases from V and 0 bases from J, leaving 12 bases between. CDR1 and CDR2 from the germline V gene are MNHEY and SVGAGI. The CDR3 DNA is TGTGCCAGCAGCCGGACCCAGAGCTCCTACAATGAGCAGTTCTTC. Its translation: CASSRTQSSYNEQFF.

The genes are TRBV9 and TRBJ2-7; 12 bases match TRBD2. CDR1 and CDR2 from the germline V gene are SGDLS and YYNGEE. The trim removed 2 bases at V and 2 bases at J, leaving 2 bases unmatched. The CDR3 is 15 residues long. The CDR3 DNA sequence: TGTGCCAGCAGCGTCGGACTAGCGGGAACCTACGAGCAGTACTTC. Protein sequence: CASSVGLAGTYEQYF.

This clone was detected only a few times. The rearrangement uses TRBV10-3 and TRBJ1-2; 12 bases match TRBD1. V shed 10 bases and J 7 bases; nucleotides not matched to a gene: 13. The CDR3 loop spans 15 amino acids. In germline, CDR1 is ENHRY, CDR2 SYGVKD. CDR3 DNA: TGTGCCACCAGGGACAGGGGGCGAGATACCTTTGGCTACACCTTC. As protein: CATRDRGRDTFGYTF.

The chain recombines TRBV4-2 with TRBJ1-1; D is unresolved. Trimming removed 0 bases from V and 8 bases from J, with 13 bases in between. This CDR3 contains 14 residues. CDR1 and CDR2 (germline): LGHNA, YNFKEQ. The CDR3 coding sequence is TGTGCCAGCAGCCAAGAGATTTCACGAAGAGAAGCTTTCTTT. Translation: CASSQEISRREAFF.

The chain recombines TRBV6-5 with TRBJ2-3, with 8 bases matching TRBD2. J was trimmed by 3 bases and V by 5 bases; bases with no gene match: 7. The CDR3 loop spans 15 amino acids. Germline CDR1 MNHEY, CDR2 SVGAGI. The CDR3 loop is CASSPAGGLTDTQYF. The CDR3 nucleotides read TGTGCCAGCAGTCCCGCGGGAGGTTTGACAGATACGCAGTATTTT.

The V call is TRBV27, the J call TRBJ2-7; a weak D match, TRBD2 (6 bases). The CDR3 sequence is 15 residues long. Germline assignment: CDR1 MNHEY and CDR2 SMNVEV (reference sequence). V lost 0 bases to trimming and J lost 0 bases, with 9 bases between them. The CDR3 protein is CASSLSRDSSYEQYF. The CDR3 bases are TGTGCCAGCAGTTTATCCCGGGACTCCTCCTACGAGCAGTACTTC.

The chain couples TRBV6-5 to TRBJ1-5, with TRBD1 matching 7 bases. J lost 5 bases, V lost 7 bases, and 8 bases had no gene match. Per germline, CDR1 MNHEY and CDR2 SVGAGI. The CDR3 length is 14 residues. CDR3 sequence: CASKPGGTYQPQHF. CDR3 in DNA: TGTGCCAGCAAACCAGGGGGGACCTATCAGCCCCAGCATTTT.

The chain is built from TRBV7-9 and TRBJ1-6; D ambiguous. With 3 bases removed from V and 7 bases from J, the gap between germline ends came to 10 bases. The CDR3 contains 14 residues. The germline gives CDR1 SEHNR, CDR2 FQNEAQ (reference sequence). CDR3 loop: CASSLGSWNSPLHF. The DNA of the CDR3 is TGTGCCAGCAGCTTGGGGTCGTGGAATTCACCCCTCCACTTT.

The J gene is TRBJ2-5, the V gene TRBV5-1; D unclear. V lost 0 bases, J lost 5 bases, and 11 bases lay in between. CDR1 and CDR2 from the germline V gene are SGHRS and YFSETQ. This CDR3 region has 14 residues. The chain's CDR3 is CASSLGTAVETQYF. The CDR3 nucleotides read TGCGCCAGCAGCTTGGGGACGGCTGTGGAGACCCAGTACTTC.

This sequence joins TRBV11-3 and TRBJ2-7; no clear D gene. The CDR3 length is 13 residues. Germline lookup yields CDR1 SGHNT and CDR2 YENEEA. The ends were cut back, 5 bases at V and 1 base at J, with 9 bases in the middle. CDR3 sequence reads: CASSRAASYEQYF. CDR3 bases: TGTGCCAGCAGCCGGGCGGCATCCTACGAGCAGTACTTC.

The V gene is TRBV6-6, the J gene TRBJ2-3; no definite D call. V was cut by 4 bases and J by 3 bases, with 2 bases left in between. This CDR3 region has 11 residues. The germline gives CDR1 MNHNY, CDR2 SVGAGI (reference sequence). The CDR3 nucleotides are TGTGCCAGCAGTTCAACAGATACGCAGTATTTT. Protein product: CASSSTDTQYF.

This chain joins TRBV6-5 and TRBJ1-2; TRBD1 aligns across 7 bases. This CDR3 comprises 12 residues. CDR1 and CDR2 from the germline V gene are MNHEY and SVGAGI. The ends lost 6 bases at V and 6 bases at J; junction bases unmatched: 4. DNA of the CDR3: TGTGCCAGCAGGCGACAGGGCCATGGCTACACCTTC. The encoded protein is CASRRQGHGYTF.

This rearrangement joins TRBV5-4 to TRBJ1-5, with D possibly matching TRBD1 (6 bases). The CDR3 totals 16 residues. Germline lookup yields CDR1 SGHNT and CDR2 YYREEE (reference sequence). CDR3 sequence: CANPWGQESSAQPQHF. The CDR3 DNA reads TGTGCAAATCCCTGGGGGCAGGAATCATCGGCTCAGCCCCAGCATTTT.